This TCR beta chain stems from a study of beta chain features in type 1 diabetes (dated by TCRdb to between 2018 and 2020). Regarding the complete study: Patients and healthy donors did not differ in mean age, gender distribution, total cell number or subset yield. A total of about 110 million sorted cells were examined across all samples, and the number of cells per subset was strongly correlated with RNA yield. In the study, TCRB repertoires of sorted circulating CD4+ T cell subsets from recently diagnosed type 1 diabetes patients were compared with those of matched healthy donors. Regulatory and stem cell-like memory subsets were obtained from only 8 patients and roughly eight healthy donors, while naive and central memory subsets were obtained from all 30 or so donors.

Summary of the overall study and its limitations: Because cDNA rather than genomic DNA was sequenced, highly expressing activated cells could have been over-represented, although no difference in activation and CD3 levels was found between groups. A moderate but significant shortening of TCRB CDR3 length was observed in type 1 diabetes patients in all four CD4+ subsets. HLA sub-analyses involved small numbers of individuals, so any influence of HLA type on TCRB rearrangement remained unresolved. The naive, central memory and regulatory TCRB repertoires appeared to resemble one another more closely among patients than among healthy donors. At VDJ recombination sites, patients with type 1 diabetes made fewer insertions and deleted more nucleotides, a pattern implying thymic rearrangement abnormalities. PCR might favor shorter templates, but patient and control samples were amplified and corrected together, so any skew would affect both groups equally.

From each donor, a single peripheral blood sample of approximately 110 mL on average was drawn into heparinised tubes. A BD FACSAria II was used to sort naive, central memory, regulatory and stem cell-like memory CD4+ T cells with a panel that included CD45RO, CCR7, CD25, CD127, CD95 and CD27. Purity was above 95% for every sorted population. PBMCs were isolated immediately by Lymphoprep density gradient centrifugation and stained directly without culture. Samples were stained and sorted in pairs, with one healthy donor and one patient per experiment, so that batch effects were minimized. The CDR3 starts with the cysteine, ends with the phenylalanine, and has 15 residues. The sequence is cut down to CDR3 DNA, 45 bases in frame from base 1. CDR1 and CDR2, looked up from the germline V gene, are SNHLY and FYNNEI. V has 6 bases trimmed and J has 2 bases trimmed; junction bases matching no gene number 5.

All of the isolated RNA was reverse transcribed with the High Capacity cDNA Reverse Transcription Kit, so expressed TCRB transcripts were sequenced. Naive, central memory and regulatory T cell samples underwent deep immunoSEQ sequencing, averaging around 4 million total reads per sample. Sorted cells were lysed in RLT buffer, and RNA was extracted using DNase-treated RNeasy Micro or Mini kits according to cell number. Each cell subset was processed separately to prevent cross-contamination, with patient and healthy donor samples processed together. Using the immunoSEQ multiplex PCR, TCRB sequences were amplified from cDNA into 87-bp fragments spanning the CDR3 region. Sequencing of the amplicons was done on the Illumina HiSeq platform. The original methods were these. Synthetic template baselines were used to correct PCR bias computationally, reads within Hamming distance 2 were collapsed together, and singletons that could not be merged were discarded. Reads were aligned to IMGT to assign V, D and J genes, CDR3 length, and insertions or deletions at six rearrangement sites. Within each subset, clonotype counts were normalized to the number of sorted cells before true diversity and Gini coefficients were calculated with the tcR R package. The overlap coefficient, calculated on TCRB nucleotide sequences, was used to measure repertoire sharing. As a proxy for the pre-selection repertoire, out-of-frame TCRB sequences from naive cells were analyzed. Sourced from immuneACCESS, this table was stored by TCRdb with only in-frame sequences that have V and J called. A share of the clones is absent; for the studies checked, an unresolved V gene accounts for under half, and the remainder has no known explanation. The V and J calls and clone size were taken over from that table, and D and trimming were inferred from the DNA. A total of about 360,000 clones appear in this sample, around 12% of them only once. Approximately 0.01% of the sample comes from the top ten.

Regarding this clone: It has no known antigen specificity. Qualities for individual bases were not recorded, and no much larger clone is one base off.

This sequence was found in a woman younger than 35 with type 1 diabetes. Sequenced material: naive CD4+ T cells from blood. The sample's cell subset or site label, in plain terms: true naive CD4+ T cells. In this chain, TRBV2 is recombined with TRBJ2-7; TRBD2 matches 12 bases in the middle. For the CDR3, the sequence is CASRPTSGGTYEQYF. The nucleotide sequence reads TGTGCCAGCAGGCCTACTAGCGGGGGGACCTACGAGCAGTACTTC.